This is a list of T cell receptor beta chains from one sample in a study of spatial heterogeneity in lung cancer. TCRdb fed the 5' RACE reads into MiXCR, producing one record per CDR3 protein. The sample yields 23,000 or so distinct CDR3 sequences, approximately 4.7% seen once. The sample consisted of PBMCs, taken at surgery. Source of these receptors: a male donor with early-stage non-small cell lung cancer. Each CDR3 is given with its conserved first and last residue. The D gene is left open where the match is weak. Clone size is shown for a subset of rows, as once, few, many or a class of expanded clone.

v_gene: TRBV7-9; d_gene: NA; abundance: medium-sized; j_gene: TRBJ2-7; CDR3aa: CASSLAGQLSYEQYF; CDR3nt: TGTGCCAGCAGCCTCGCGGGACAGCTCTCCTACGAGCAGTACTTC
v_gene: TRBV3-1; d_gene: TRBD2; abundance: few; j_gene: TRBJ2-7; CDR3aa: CASSLKGLAVSYEQYF; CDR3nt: TGTGCCAGCAGCCTGAAAGGACTAGCGGTCTCCTACGAGCAGTACTTC
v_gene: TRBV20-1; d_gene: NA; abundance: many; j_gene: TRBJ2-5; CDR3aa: CSASDPGTSRQTQYF; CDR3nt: TGCAGTGCCTCCGACCCCGGGACTTCAAGGCAGACCCAGTACTTC
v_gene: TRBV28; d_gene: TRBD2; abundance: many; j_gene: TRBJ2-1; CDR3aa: CASSSGLATYNEQFF; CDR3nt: TGTGCCAGCAGTTCGGGACTAGCGACCTACAATGAGCAGTTCTTC
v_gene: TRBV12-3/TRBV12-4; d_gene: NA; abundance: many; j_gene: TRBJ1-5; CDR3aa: CASSLGGAQPQHF; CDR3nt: TGTGCCAGCAGTTTAGGGGGGGCCCAGCCCCAGCATTTT
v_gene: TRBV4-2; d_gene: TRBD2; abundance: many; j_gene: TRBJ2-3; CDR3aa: CASSQGGLAGSTDTQYF; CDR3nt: TGTGCCAGCAGCCAAGGGGGACTAGCGGGGTCCACAGATACGCAGTATTTT
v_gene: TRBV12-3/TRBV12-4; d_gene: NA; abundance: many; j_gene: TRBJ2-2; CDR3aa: CASTEASSPGELFF; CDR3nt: TGTGCCAGCACCGAGGCTAGCTCACCCGGGGAGCTGTTTTTT
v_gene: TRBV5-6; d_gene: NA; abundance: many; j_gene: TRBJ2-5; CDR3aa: CASSLGGRGETQYF; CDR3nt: TGTGCCAGCAGCTTGGGTGGTCGTGGAGAGACCCAGTACTTC
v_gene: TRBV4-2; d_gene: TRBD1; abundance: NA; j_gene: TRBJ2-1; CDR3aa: CASSQVWDRGLNEQFF; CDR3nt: TGTGCCAGCAGCCAAGTTTGGGACAGGGGTCTCAATGAGCAGTTCTTC
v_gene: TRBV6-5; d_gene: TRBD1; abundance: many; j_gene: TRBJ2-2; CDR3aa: CASRSKHRRTGVETGELFF; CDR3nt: TGTGCCAGCAGGAGCAAGCACCGAAGAACAGGGGTCGAGACCGGGGAGCTGTTTTTT
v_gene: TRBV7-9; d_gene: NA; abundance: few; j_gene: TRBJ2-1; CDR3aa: CASTTSSYNEQFF; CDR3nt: TGTGCCAGCACCACCAGCTCCTACAATGAGCAGTTCTTC
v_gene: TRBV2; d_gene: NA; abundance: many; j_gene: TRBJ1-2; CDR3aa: CASSGVTNYGYTF; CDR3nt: TGTGCCAGCAGTGGAGTGACAAACTATGGCTACACCTTC
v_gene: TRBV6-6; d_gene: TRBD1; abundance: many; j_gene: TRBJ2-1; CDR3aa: CASSAGQGAVNEQFF; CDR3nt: TGTGCCAGCAGTGCGGGACAGGGGGCGGTAAATGAGCAGTTCTTC
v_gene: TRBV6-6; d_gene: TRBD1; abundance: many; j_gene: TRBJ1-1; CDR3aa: CASSYSTGGTTEAFF; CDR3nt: TGTGCCAGCAGTTACTCGACAGGGGGTACCACTGAAGCTTTCTTT
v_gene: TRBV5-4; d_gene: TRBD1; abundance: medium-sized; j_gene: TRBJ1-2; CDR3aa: CASSLADRGYGYTF; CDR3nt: TGTGCCAGCAGCTTGGCGGACAGGGGCTATGGCTACACCTTC
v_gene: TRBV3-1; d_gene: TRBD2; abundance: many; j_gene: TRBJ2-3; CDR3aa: CASSQGGQPSGGTQYF; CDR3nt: TGTGCCAGCAGCCAAGGGGGGCAGCCCAGCGGGGGTACGCAGTATTTT
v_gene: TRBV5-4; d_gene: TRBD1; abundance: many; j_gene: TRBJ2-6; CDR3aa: CASSSAPGQGPGANVLTF; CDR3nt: TGTGCCAGCAGCTCGGCTCCGGGACAGGGCCCTGGGGCCAACGTCCTGACTTTC
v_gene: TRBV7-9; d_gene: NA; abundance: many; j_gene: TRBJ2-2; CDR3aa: CASSASGLGAGELFF; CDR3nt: TGTGCCAGCAGCGCCAGTGGACTCGGCGCCGGGGAGCTGTTTTTT
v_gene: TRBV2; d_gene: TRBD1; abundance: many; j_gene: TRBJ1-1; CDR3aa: CASSEALRDRGASF; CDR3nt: TGTGCCAGCAGTGAAGCGCTTCGTGACAGGGGGGCCTCCTTT
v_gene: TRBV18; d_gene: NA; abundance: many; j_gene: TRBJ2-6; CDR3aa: CASSLSVVGRTGANVLTF; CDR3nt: TGTGCCAGCTCACTTTCCGTTGTGGGGAGAACTGGGGCCAACGTCCTGACTTTC
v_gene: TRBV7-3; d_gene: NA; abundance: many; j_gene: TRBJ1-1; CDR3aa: CASSSGANTEAFF; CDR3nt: TGTGCCAGCAGTTCAGGGGCGAACACTGAAGCTTTCTTT
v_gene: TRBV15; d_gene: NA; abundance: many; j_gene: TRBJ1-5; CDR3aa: CATSREGYSNQPQHF; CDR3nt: TGTGCCACCAGCAGAGAAGGATATAGCAATCAGCCCCAGCATTTT
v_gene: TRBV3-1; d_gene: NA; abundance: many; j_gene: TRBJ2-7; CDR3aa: CASRQGGSYEQYF; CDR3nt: TGTGCCAGCAGACAAGGGGGGTCCTACGAGCAGTACTTC
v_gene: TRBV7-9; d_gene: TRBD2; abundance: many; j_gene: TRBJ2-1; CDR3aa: CASSPETSGVANEQFF; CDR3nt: TGTGCCAGCAGCCCGGAGACTAGCGGGGTCGCCAATGAGCAGTTCTTC
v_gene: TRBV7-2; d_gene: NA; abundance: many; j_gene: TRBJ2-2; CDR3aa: CASSGTRSGGELFF; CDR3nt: TGTGCCAGCAGTGGGACCCGGAGCGGCGGGGAGCTGTTTTTT
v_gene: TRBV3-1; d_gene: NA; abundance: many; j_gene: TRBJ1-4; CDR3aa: CASSQFGDTGEKLFF; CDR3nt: TGTGCCAGCAGCCAGTTCGGGGACACTGGCGAAAAACTGTTTTTT
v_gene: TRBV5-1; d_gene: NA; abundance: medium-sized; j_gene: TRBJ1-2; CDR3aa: CASSGGDFGYTF; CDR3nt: TGCGCCAGCAGCGGAGGAGATTTTGGCTACACCTTC
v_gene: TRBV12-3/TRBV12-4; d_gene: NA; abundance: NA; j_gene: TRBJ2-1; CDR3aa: CASSPGGSLNEQFF; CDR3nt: TGTGCCAGCAGCCCCGGGGGCAGCCTTAATGAGCAGTTCTTC
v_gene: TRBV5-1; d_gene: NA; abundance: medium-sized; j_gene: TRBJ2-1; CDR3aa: CASSSGNNEQFF; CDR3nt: TGCGCCAGCAGCTCCGGGAACAATGAGCAGTTCTTC
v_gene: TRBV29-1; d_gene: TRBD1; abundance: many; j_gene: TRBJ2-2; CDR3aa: CSVRQGSLNTGELFF; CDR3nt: TGCAGCGTTCGACAGGGTAGTTTGAACACCGGGGAGCTGTTTTTT
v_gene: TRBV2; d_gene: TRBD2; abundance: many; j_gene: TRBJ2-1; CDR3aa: CASSEGGTNTGTREFF; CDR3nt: TGTGCCAGCAGTGAAGGGGGGACGAATACCGGGACTAGGGAGTTCTTC
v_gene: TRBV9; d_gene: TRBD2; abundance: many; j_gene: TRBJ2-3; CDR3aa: CASSVVGGGADTQYF; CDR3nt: TGTGCCAGCAGCGTAGTGGGCGGGGGGGCTGATACGCAGTATTTT
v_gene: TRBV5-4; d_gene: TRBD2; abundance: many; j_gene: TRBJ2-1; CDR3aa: CASSSGGLAGVSYNEQFF; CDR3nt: TGTGCCAGCAGCTCCGGGGGACTAGCGGGAGTTTCTTACAATGAGCAGTTCTTC
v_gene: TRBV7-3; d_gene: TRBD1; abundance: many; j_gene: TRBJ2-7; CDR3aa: CASSLTRGPTYEQYF; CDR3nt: TGTGCCAGCAGCTTAACGAGGGGGCCAACCTACGAGCAGTACTTC
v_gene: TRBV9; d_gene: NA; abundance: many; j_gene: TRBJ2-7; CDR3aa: CASSATLGSYEQYF; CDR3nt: TGTGCCAGCAGCGCGACCCTCGGCTCCTACGAGCAGTACTTC
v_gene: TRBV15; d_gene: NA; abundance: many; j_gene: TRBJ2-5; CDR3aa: CATSSRTRGETQYF; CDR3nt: TGTGCCACCAGCAGTAGGACAAGGGGAGAGACCCAGTACTTC
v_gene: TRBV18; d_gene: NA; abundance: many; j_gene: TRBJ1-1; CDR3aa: CATMGAGRNTEAFF; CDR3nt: TGTGCCACCATGGGGGCAGGGAGGAACACTGAAGCTTTCTTT
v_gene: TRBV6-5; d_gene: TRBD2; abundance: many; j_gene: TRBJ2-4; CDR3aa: CASSYSGGGKNIQYF; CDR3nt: TGTGCCAGCAGTTATAGCGGGGGGGGCAAAAACATTCAGTACTTC
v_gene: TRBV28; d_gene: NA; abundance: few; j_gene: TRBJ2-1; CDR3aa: CASSSLSGLSSYNEQFF; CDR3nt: TGTGCCAGCAGTTCACTAAGCGGCCTGAGCTCCTACAATGAGCAGTTCTTC
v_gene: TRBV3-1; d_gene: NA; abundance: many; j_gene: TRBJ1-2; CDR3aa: CASSQAGPGGYTF; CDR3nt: TGTGCCAGCAGCCAAGCAGGGCCGGGTGGCTACACCTTC
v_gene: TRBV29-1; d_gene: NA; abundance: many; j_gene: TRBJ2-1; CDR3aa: CSAEGRRSSYNEQFF; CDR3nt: TGCAGCGCGGAGGGAAGGCGGAGCTCCTACAATGAGCAGTTCTTC
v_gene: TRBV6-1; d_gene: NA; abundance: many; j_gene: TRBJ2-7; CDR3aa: CASSESGTGDYEQYF; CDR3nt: TGTGCCAGCAGTGAAAGCGGGACAGGTGACTACGAGCAGTACTTC
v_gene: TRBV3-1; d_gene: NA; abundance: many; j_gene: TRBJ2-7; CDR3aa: CASSQYYGEDYEQYF; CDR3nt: TGTGCCAGCAGCCAATATTACGGCGAAGACTACGAGCAGTACTTC
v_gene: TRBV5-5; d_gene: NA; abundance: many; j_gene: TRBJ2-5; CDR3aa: CASSFSPGTQETQYF; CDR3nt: TGTGCCAGCAGCTTTTCCCCTGGGACTCAAGAGACCCAGTACTTC
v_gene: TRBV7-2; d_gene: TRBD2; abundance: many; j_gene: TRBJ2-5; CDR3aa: CASSFGLALETQYF; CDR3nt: TGTGCCAGCAGCTTCGGACTAGCGTTAGAGACCCAGTACTTC